This passage covers 26 T cell receptor beta chains from one sample sequenced in a study of shared clonotypes between healthy human individuals. Repertoires were generated with immunoSEQ multiplex PCR, while TCRdb's copy carries only in-frame clones and drops some. The data hold about 2.4 million clones, with over 85% observed a single time. The sequenced sample was naive CD4+ T cells from PBMCs. Noted subset: CD45RA+ positively selected. The origin of the receptors is a man younger than 30 in good health. Some clones in this sample may be carry-over from other donors' samples.

This clone showed up just once. The J gene is TRBJ2-1, the V gene TRBV25-1, with D unclear. The CDR3 totals 14 residues. V was cut by 4 bases and J by 7 bases, with 14 bases left in between. Germline CDR1 reads MGHDK; CDR2 reads SYGVNS. CDR3 residues: CASSAQRPENEQFF. The CDR3 DNA sequence: TGTGCCAGCAGTGCTCAACGACCGGAAAATGAGCAGTTCTTC.

This clone appeared a single time. The chain employs TRBV27 and TRBJ1-2, with D maybe TRBD1 (5 bases). The CDR3 spans 19 residues. Germline V gene sequence: CDR1 MNHEY, CDR2 SMNVEV (reference sequence). Trimming removed 4 bases at V and 8 bases at J, with 32 bases between. Here the CDR3 reads CASSYNSPGRHLPTRGYTF. The CDR3 DNA sequence: TGTGCCAGCAGTTACAATTCTCCGGGACGGCACCTTCCGACGAGGGGCTACACCTTC.

This chain uses TRBV5-1 with TRBJ2-5; 7 positions agree with TRBD1. The ends lost 4 bases at V and 4 bases at J; junction bases unmatched: 10. This CDR3 spans 15 amino acids. Germline CDR1 reads SGHRS; CDR2 reads YFSETQ. CDR3 protein: CASSLPGGRVETQYF. DNA for the CDR3: TGCGCCAGCAGCCTACCAGGGGGAAGGGTAGAGACCCAGTACTTC.

This clone has a single count. This chain joins TRBV6-1 and TRBJ1-5, with TRBD1 as a possible D gene (6 bases). The V end lost 4 bases, the J end lost 8 bases, and 21 bases lay between the germline ends. This CDR3 is built from 16 residues. The germline CDR1 and CDR2 sequences are MNHNS and SASEGT. CDR3 sequence (DNA): TGTGCCAGCAGTGTTTCAGGGGCCTATCCCGCGGAGCCCCAGCATTTT. Residues: CASSVSGAYPAEPQHF.

The genes are TRBV5-1 and TRBJ2-2; the D is unclear. The germline V gene encodes CDR1 SGHRS and CDR2 YFSETQ. This CDR3 is 14 amino acids long. Trimming took off 4 bases at V and 0 bases at J, with 7 bases between the two ends. CDR3 amino acids: CASSATSNTGELFF. CDR3 sequence (DNA): TGCGCCAGCAGCGCAACGTCGAACACCGGGGAGCTGTTTTTT.

As to this clone: An end of the junction differs from the germline gene, which may be a read error. The rearrangement links TRBV11-1 to TRBJ2-7; 10 bases are shared with TRBD1. CDR1 is SGHAT, CDR2 FQDESV, per germline (reference sequence). The CDR3 totals 12 residues. CDR3 DNA: TGTGCCAGCAGCTCAAGCCTCGGGACAGGGGTCTTC. Translated, it gives CASSSSLGTGVF. The variable domain in full, with the rest retrieved from reference TRBV11-1 and TRBJ2-7, is EAEVAQSPRYKITEKSQAVAFWCDPISGHATLYWYRQILGQGPELLVQFQDESVVDDSQLPKDRFSAERLKGVDSTLKIQPAELGDSAMYLCASSSSLGTGVFGPGTRLTVT.

The chain has TRBV18 and TRBJ2-2; 8 bases agree with TRBD2. Trimming took 4 bases from V and 8 from J; bases not matched to a gene: 12. CDR3 length: 16 amino acids. CDR1 is KGHSH and CDR2 is LQKENI in the germline V gene. CDR3 sequence: CASSLRAGVWIGELFF. The CDR3, as DNA: TGTGCCAGCTCACTACGAGCGGGAGTGTGGATTGGGGAGCTGTTTTTT.

V usage is TRBV11-2 and J usage is TRBJ1-2; TRBD1 might be the D (5 bases). V was shortened by 5 bases and J by 8 bases, with 18 bases between the two germline ends. Germline CDR1 reads SGHAT; CDR2 reads FQNNGV. This CDR3 has 14 amino acids. The CDR3 sequence is CASSPLGVIGGYTF. CDR3 DNA: TGTGCCAGCAGCCCCTTGGGGGTAATAGGAGGCTACACCTTC.

This chain joins TRBV19 and TRBJ1-2, with TRBD1 matching 7 bases. Germline values: CDR1 LNHDA, CDR2 SQIVND (reference sequence). The CDR3 consists of 15 residues. Trimming at V came to 7 bases and at J to 7 bases, leaving 15 bases not matched to a gene. The CDR3 protein is CASNKDPTGASGYTF. The CDR3 DNA follows: TGTGCCAGTAACAAGGACCCTACAGGGGCGAGTGGCTACACCTTC.

V usage is TRBV4-3 and J usage is TRBJ2-1; D is undetermined. Trimming took 0 bases from V and 0 from J, leaving 9 bases between them. Germline V CDR1 and CDR2: LGHNA, YSLEER. The CDR3 runs to 16 residues. In nucleotides, the CDR3 is TGCGCCAGCAGCCAAGACGCGGTAAACTCCTACAATGAGCAGTTCTTC. This translates into CASSQDAVNSYNEQFF.

V gene TRBV28 combines with J gene TRBJ2-1; 8 bases line up with TRBD2. The CDR3 runs to 16 residues. The V gene end was trimmed by 4 bases and the J gene end by 7 bases; junction bases not matched to a gene: 12. Germline loops: CDR1 MDHEN, CDR2 SYDVKM. This CDR3 reads CASSSYGRASVNEQFF. The CDR3 DNA is TGTGCCAGCAGTTCATACGGGAGGGCCTCGGTTAATGAGCAGTTCTTC. Variable domain in full (rest from reference TRBV28 and TRBJ2-1): DVKVTQSSRYLVKRTGEKVFLECVQDMDHENMFWYRQDPGLGLRLIYFSYDVKMKEKGDIPEGYSVSREKKERFSLILESASTNQTSMYLCASSSYGRASVNEQFFGPGTRLTVL.

This clone is a singleton in its sample. V gene TRBV5-1 combines with J gene TRBJ1-5; D is undetermined. The CDR3 length is 13 residues. The germline V and J ends were trimmed by 2 bases and 5 bases, with 8 bases remaining between them. The germline V gene encodes CDR1 SGHRS and CDR2 YFSETQ. CDR3 sequence (DNA): TGCGCCAGCAGCTTTTCCTACGATCAGCCCCAGCATTTT. It is translated as CASSFSYDQPQHF. Using reference TRBV5-1 and TRBJ1-5 for the parts outside the CDR3, the full variable domain is KAGVTQTPRYLIKTRGQQVTLSCSPISGHRSVSWYQQTPGQGLQFLFEYFSETQRNKGNFPGRFSGRQFSNSRSEMNVSTLELGDSALYLCASSFSYDQPQHFGDGTRLSIL.

This clone was counted between two and nine times. This rearrangement joins TRBV30 to TRBJ1-1; D remains unclear. The V end was cut by 0 bases, the J end by 4 bases, with 9 bases between. The CDR3 is made up of 13 amino acids. Germline lookup yields CDR1 GTSNPN and CDR2 SVGIG (reference sequence). The CDR3 sequence is CAWSVSFSTEAFF. CDR3 DNA: TGTGCCTGGAGTGTCTCATTCAGCACTGAAGCTTTCTTT.

The chain links TRBV6-5 to TRBJ2-3; 11 bases map to TRBD2. Germline V gene sequence: CDR1 MNHEY, CDR2 SVGAGI. Germline trimming cut 5 bases from V and 9 bases from J; bases unmatched to any gene: 10. This CDR3 has 15 residues. For the CDR3, the DNA is TGTGCCAGCAGTCCCTCCCTAGCGGGAGGTGAAACGCAGTATTTT. This translates into CASSPSLAGGETQYF.

CDR3 sequence: CASSTSAVFPYEQYF. DNA of the CDR3: TGTGCCAGCAGTACTAGCGCAGTCTTCCCCTACGAGCAGTACTTC. The chain carries TRBV13 and TRBJ2-5; 7 bases line up with TRBD2. The DNA end favors TRBJ2-7, so the J call may be wrong. Germline values: CDR1 PRHDT, CDR2 FYEKMQ (reference sequence). CDR3 size: 15 residues.

The CDR3 sequence: CAISDVAGEEYF. The CDR3 nucleotides are TGTGCCATCAGTGACGTAGCGGGAGAGGAGTACTTC. The V and J genes are TRBV10-3 and TRBJ2-7; 9 bases align to TRBD2. J lost 11 bases, V lost 3 bases, and 5 bases had no gene match. Per the germline V gene, CDR1 is ENHRY and CDR2 is SYGVKD. The CDR3 totals 12 residues.

The chain couples TRBV21-1 to TRBJ1-2. TRBV21-1 is a pseudogene. The CDR3 consists of 15 residues. CDR3 DNA: TGTGCCAGCAGGACCCGCAGGGAGCGTAACTATGGCTACACCTTC. Its protein product is CASRTRRERNYGYTF.

The V and J genes are TRBV5-1 and TRBJ2-2; D remains ambiguous. Germline CDR1 SGHRS, CDR2 YFSETQ. CDR3 length equals 14 residues. V shed 5 bases and J shed 0 bases, with 8 bases lying between them. The CDR3 sequence: CASRYSSNTGELFF. In nucleotides, the CDR3 is TGCGCCAGCAGGTACAGCTCGAACACCGGGGAGCTGTTTTTT. The whole variable domain, remainder taken from reference TRBV5-1 and TRBJ2-2, is KAGVTQTPRYLIKTRGQQVTLSCSPISGHRSVSWYQQTPGQGLQFLFEYFSETQRNKGNFPGRFSGRQFSNSRSEMNVSTLELGDSALYLCASRYSSNTGELFFGEGSRLTVL.

In its sample, this clone was seen once. V and J are TRBV4-1 and TRBJ2-7, with TRBD2 matching 11 bases. Trimming took 3 bases from V and 3 from J; bases not matched to a gene: 7. Germline V gene sequence: CDR1 MGHRA, CDR2 YSYEKL. The CDR3 is 16 amino acids. The CDR3 region has the DNA TGCGCCAGCAGCCAGGTTGGTGGGACTAGCGGCTACGAGCAGTACTTC. Translated, it gives CASSQVGGTSGYEQYF.

This chain uses TRBV6-5 with TRBJ2-7, with D perhaps TRBD1 or TRBD2 (5 bases each). The length of the CDR3 is 16 residues. The V end lost 1 base, the J end lost 2 bases, and 15 bases lay between the germline ends. The V gene's germline CDR1 is MNHEY and CDR2 SVGAGI. CDR3 DNA sequence: TGTGCCAGCAGTTACTTGGGGACCGCATTTCCCTACGAGCAGTACTTC. Translation gives CASSYLGTAFPYEQYF.

The V call is TRBV27, the J call TRBJ1-5; D call uncertain. Per germline, CDR1 MNHEY and CDR2 SMNVEV (reference sequence). V was clipped by 1 base and J by 0 bases, with 16 bases between them. CDR3 length equals 18 residues. CDR3 nucleotide sequence: TGTGCCAGCAGTTTATTTGGCTTTCAATCCCCTAGCAATCAGCCCCAGCATTTT. It translates to CASSLFGFQSPSNQPQHF.

The chain combines TRBV2 with TRBJ2-4; D tentatively reads TRBD1 or TRBD2 (5 bases each). V dropped 4 bases and J dropped 1 base, with 5 bases sitting between them. The CDR3 is 13 amino acids. CDR1 and CDR2 (germline): SNHLY, FYNNEI. CDR3: CASSGGAKNIQYF. The CDR3 bases are TGTGCCAGCAGTGGGGGGGCCAAAAACATTCAGTACTTC.

V is TRBV7-2 and J is TRBJ2-7; D is tentatively TRBD1 or TRBD2 (5 bases each). The CDR3 is made up of 14 amino acids. Deletions cut 5 bases from V and 2 bases from J, with 13 bases between. Germline CDR1 SGHTA, CDR2 FQGNSA. The CDR3 DNA follows: TGTGCCAGCAGCCCCCGGGACGGCCCCTACGAGCAGTACTTC. It specifies CASSPRDGPYEQYF.

The chain recombines TRBV28 with TRBJ1-5; no clear D. Germline loops: CDR1 MDHEN, CDR2 SYDVKM. This CDR3 spans 14 amino acids. The V and J ends lost 2 bases and 6 bases respectively, with 11 bases between them. CDR3 DNA: TGTGCCAGCAGTTTAACGGGTTGGGGTCAGCCCCAGCATTTT. Its protein product is CASSLTGWGQPQHF.

This sequence joins TRBV6-5 and TRBJ1-2; D gene uncertain. The CDR3 runs 13 residues. Germline V gene lookup returns CDR1 MNHEY and CDR2 SVGAGI. The CDR3 nucleotides read TGTGTCTCAAGGGCCCCGGGTTACTATGGCTACACCTTC. Its translation: CVSRAPGYYGYTF.

CDR3 sequence (DNA): TGTGCCAGCAGTTTCAGGTCAGGGGAGGATGAGCAGTTCTTC. Protein sequence: CASSFRSGEDEQFF. The chain couples TRBV28 to TRBJ2-1; TRBD1 or TRBD2 may be the D gene (6 bases each). V dropped 3 bases and J dropped 8 bases, with 14 bases sitting between them. This CDR3 is 14 amino acids long. Germline V CDR1 and CDR2: MDHEN, SYDVKM.